This T cell receptor beta chain was recorded in a study of beta chain features in type 1 diabetes. Study summary: Healthy donors resembled patients in age, gender and cell yields.

Investigators reverse transcribed all isolated RNA, so they sequenced expressed TCRB transcripts. Sequenced by immunoSEQ multiplex PCR; TCRdb stores in-frame clones only, minus some. Seen here are around 190,000 clones, less than 15% observed once, and the top ten hold about 0.66%. Study-wide points: Researchers caution that PCR might favor shorter templates, equally among patients and controls. Type 1 diabetes patients had fewer VDJ junction insertions and more deletions.

Germline CDR1 SGHAT, CDR2 FQDESV (reference sequence). The CDR3 spans 16 residues. The J segment lost 7 bases and the V segment lost 3 bases, leaving 5 bases of the junction unmatched. A single heparinised draw of roughly 110 mL on average was taken per donor. With respect to this clone: What it binds is unknown.

The sample was central memory CD4+ T cells from blood. The TCR originated in a woman younger than 35 in good health. The rearrangement links TRBV11-1 to TRBJ2-1, with 14 bases identical to TRBD2. The CDR3 spells CASSFGTSGRRNEQFF. The DNA for the CDR3 is TGTGCCAGCAGCTTCGGGACTAGCGGGAGAAGGAATGAGCAGTTCTTC.